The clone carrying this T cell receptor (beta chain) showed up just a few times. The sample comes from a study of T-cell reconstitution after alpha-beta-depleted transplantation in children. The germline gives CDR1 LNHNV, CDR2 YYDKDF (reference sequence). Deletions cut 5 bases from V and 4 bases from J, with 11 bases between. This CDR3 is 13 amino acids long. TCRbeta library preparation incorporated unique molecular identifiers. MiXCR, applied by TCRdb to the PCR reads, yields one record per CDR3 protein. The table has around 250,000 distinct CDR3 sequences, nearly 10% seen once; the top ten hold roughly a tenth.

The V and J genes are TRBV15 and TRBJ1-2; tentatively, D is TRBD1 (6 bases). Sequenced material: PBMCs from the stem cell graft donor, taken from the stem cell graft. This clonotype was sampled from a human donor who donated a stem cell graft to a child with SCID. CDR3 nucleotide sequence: TGTGCCACCAGCCCACAGGGATTCTATGGCTACACCTTC. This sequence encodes CATSPQGFYGYTF.